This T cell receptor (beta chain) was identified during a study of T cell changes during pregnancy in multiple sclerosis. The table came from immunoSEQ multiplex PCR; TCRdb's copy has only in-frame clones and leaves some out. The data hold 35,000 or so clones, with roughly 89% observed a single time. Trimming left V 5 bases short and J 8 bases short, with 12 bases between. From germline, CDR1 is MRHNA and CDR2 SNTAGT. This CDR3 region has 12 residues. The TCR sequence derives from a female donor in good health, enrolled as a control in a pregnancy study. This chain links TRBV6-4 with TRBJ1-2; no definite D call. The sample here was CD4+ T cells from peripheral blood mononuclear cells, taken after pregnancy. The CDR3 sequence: CASSTQLGGYTF. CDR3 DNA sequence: TGTGCCAGCAGTACCCAACTAGGAGGCTACACCTTC.